This record covers a single T cell receptor beta chain. Original analysis: Estimation of nucleated cell counts relied on the amplification of reference gene primers. Method: immunoSEQ multiplex PCR; TCRdb's copy keeps in-frame clones and lacks some. V, J and clone size were drawn from that table, and D and trimming were deduced from the DNA. Here the sample spans roughly 90,000 clones, about 85% being singletons. This entry comes from a study of blood T cell repertoires in COVID-19. Study-level background: Samples taken during acute and convalescent COVID-19 were collected in the United States, Italy and Spain. Sources were T cells, B-cell-depleted T cells, or PBMCs; the material itself was cDNA or gDNA.

The CDR3 length is 13 residues. Per germline, CDR1 GTSNPN and CDR2 SVGIG (reference sequence). V lost 4 bases and J lost 11; bases outside the gene matches: 12. The source material was peripheral blood. J is TRBJ1-1 and V is TRBV30; 8 nucleotides agree with TRBD1. This TCR was sampled from an elderly man with acute or convalescent COVID-19. Written as DNA, the CDR3 is TGTGCCTGGAAGGTAGACAGGGGCGGCGTGGCTTTCTTT. Its translation: CAWKVDRGGVAFF.